The rows below give T cell receptor beta chains drawn from one sample of a study of blood T cell repertoires in COVID-19. Clones were sequenced by immunoSEQ multiplex PCR, and TCRdb holds only the in-frame ones, with some missing. The sample holds more than 150,000 clones, approximately 80% seen once. Sample: PBMCs or T cells enriched from blood (not recorded which). These TCRs come from a man aged 60 to 69 who had been exposed to COVID-19. The CDR3 runs from the conserved cysteine through the conserved F or W. The D gene is left open where the match is weak. Where a row states a size, it is once, few, many or the class of an expanded clone; other rows omit it.

size: few; D: .; J: TRBJ1-2; V: TRBV7-8; DNA: TGTGCCAGCAGCTTAGATCGTCCAGGGGCGACGTTCGGTGGCTACACCTTC; CDR3: CASSLDRPGATFGGYTF
size: .; D: .; J: TRBJ1-2; V: TRBV30; DNA: .; CDR3: CAWSVGTGAGTF
size: .; D: .; J: TRBJ2-3; V: TRBV29-1; DNA: TGCAGCGTTGTCAGGGTGGGGAGCACAGATACGCAGTATTTT; CDR3: CSVVRVGSTDTQYF
size: .; D: .; J: TRBJ2-1; V: TRBV12-3/TRBV12-4; DNA: TGTGCCAGCAGTTACAACCTTTATAAGTGGTTCTTC; CDR3: CASSYNLYKWFF
size: .; D: TRBD2; J: TRBJ2-7; V: TRBV4-1; DNA: TGCGCCAGCAGCCAATTGACTAGCGGGAACTACGAGCAGTACTTC; CDR3: CASSQLTSGNYEQYF
size: .; D: .; J: TRBJ1-1; V: TRBV18; DNA: TGTGCCAGCTCTCGTGATGCGGGCGGAGCTTTCTTT; CDR3: CASSRDAGGAFF
size: .; D: .; J: TRBJ2-5; V: TRBV7-3; DNA: TGTGCCAGCACCTACGACAGGCCTCAAGAGACCCAGTACTTC; CDR3: CASTYDRPQETQYF
size: .; D: .; J: TRBJ1-5; V: TRBV18; DNA: TGTGCCAGCTCACCGCCCTGGGAGGGGTTGAGTAATCAGCCCCAGCATTTT; CDR3: CASSPPWEGLSNQPQHF
size: .; D: TRBD1; J: TRBJ1-2; V: TRBV7-2; DNA: TGTGCCAGCAACCCTCAGGACAGGGAGGAAGGCTACACCTTC; CDR3: CASNPQDREEGYTF
size: many; D: TRBD1; J: TRBJ1-1; V: TRBV29-1; DNA: TGCAGCAACCGGGACAGCCTAGGGCCCACTGAAGCTTTCTTT; CDR3: CSNRDSLGPTEAFF
size: .; D: .; J: TRBJ2-5; V: TRBV10-3; DNA: TGTGCCATCAGTGAGTCGAGGTCCCAGGGTGAGACCCAGTACTTC; CDR3: CAISESRSQGETQYF
size: .; D: TRBD1; J: TRBJ2-7; V: TRBV5-5; DNA: TGTGCCAGCAGGGTGGGACAGGGCGTCCAGCAGTACTTC; CDR3: CASRVGQGVQQYF
size: .; D: TRBD1; J: TRBJ1-1; V: TRBV11-3; DNA: TGTGCCAGCAGTCGCCGACAGGGGCCCATGAACACTGAAGCTTTCTTT; CDR3: CASSRRQGPMNTEAFF
size: few; D: .; J: TRBJ1-5; V: TRBV11-2; DNA: TGTGCCAGCAGCTCCTCTACCGATCAGCCCCAGCATTTT; CDR3: CASSSSTDQPQHF
size: .; D: .; J: TRBJ1-1; V: TRBV5-5; DNA: TGTGCCAGCAGCTTGTCGGCAGGGAACACTGAAGCTTTCTTT; CDR3: CASSLSAGNTEAFF
size: .; D: .; J: TRBJ1-2; V: TRBV6-5; DNA: TGTGCCAGCAGTCCGGACAGATATGGCTACACCTTC; CDR3: CASSPDRYGYTF
size: .; D: .; J: TRBJ2-5; V: TRBV29-1; DNA: TGCAGCGTTATTCTTAGGGGTGAGACCCAGTACTTC; CDR3: CSVILRGETQYF
size: many; D: .; J: TRBJ2-1; V: TRBV29-1; DNA: TGCAGCTCAAGCCAACAGAGAGGGAATGAGCAGTTCTTC; CDR3: CSSSQQRGNEQFF
size: .; D: TRBD2; J: TRBJ2-1; V: TRBV5-1; DNA: TGCGCCAGCAGCTCCGGACTAGCGGGACCTGAGCAGTTCTTC; CDR3: CASSSGLAGPEQFF
size: .; D: TRBD2; J: TRBJ2-7; V: TRBV6-1; DNA: TGTGCCAGCAGTGAAGGCGGGGGTCCTTCCTACGAGCAGTACTTC; CDR3: CASSEGGGPSYEQYF
size: .; D: .; J: TRBJ1-3; V: TRBV6-5; DNA: TGTGCCAGCAGTTTAGACCAGGGGATTGGAAACACCATATATTTT; CDR3: CASSLDQGIGNTIYF
size: .; D: .; J: TRBJ1-4; V: TRBV27; DNA: TGTGCCAGCAGTTTAGCCCCCGGCGGGGCTAATGAAAAACTGTTTTTT; CDR3: CASSLAPGGANEKLFF
size: many; D: .; J: TRBJ2-2; V: TRBV29-1; DNA: TGCAGCGTTGCCTCCCCCGGGGAGCTGTTTTTT; CDR3: CSVASPGELFF
size: .; D: .; J: TRBJ1-1; V: TRBV27; DNA: TGTGCCAGCAGTTTACGGTACAGGTCTGAAGCTTTCTTT; CDR3: CASSLRYRSEAFF
size: .; D: .; J: TRBJ1-1; V: TRBV25-1; DNA: TGTGCCAGCAGTGAAGAGTGGAACACTGAAGCTTTCTTT; CDR3: CASSEEWNTEAFF
size: .; D: TRBD1; J: TRBJ2-7; V: TRBV6-5; DNA: TGTGCCAGCGGGAGCGGACAGGGGGTCCACGAGCAGTACTTC; CDR3: CASGSGQGVHEQYF
size: .; D: .; J: TRBJ1-2; V: TRBV12-3/TRBV12-4; DNA: TGTGCCAGCAGTTTGTCCCTAGGTCATGGCTACACCTTC; CDR3: CASSLSLGHGYTF
size: few; D: .; J: TRBJ1-1; V: TRBV6-5; DNA: TGTGCCAGCAAGCCGCGGGACGGAGACACTGAAGCTTTCTTT; CDR3: CASKPRDGDTEAFF
size: few; D: .; J: TRBJ2-7; V: TRBV10-2; DNA: TGCGCCAGCTCACTAGCAAACTACGAGCAGTACTTC; CDR3: CASSLANYEQYF
size: .; D: .; J: TRBJ1-5; V: TRBV29-1; DNA: TGCAGCGGTGGGGGGGGTGATCAGCCCCAGCATTTT; CDR3: CSGGGGDQPQHF
size: .; D: TRBD1; J: TRBJ2-7; V: TRBV4-2; DNA: TGTGCCAGCAGCCTCCGGGACAGGGAGGGGGAGCAGTACTTC; CDR3: CASSLRDREGEQYF
size: .; D: .; J: TRBJ2-7; V: TRBV18; DNA: TGTGCCAGCTCACCACTTCCGGACAGCGGCGAGCAGTACTTC; CDR3: CASSPLPDSGEQYF
size: few; D: TRBD1; J: TRBJ1-6; V: TRBV15; DNA: TGTGCCACCACTGAGGGACAGGGTGATAATTCACCCCTCCACTTT; CDR3: CATTEGQGDNSPLHF
size: once; D: TRBD1; J: TRBJ2-3; V: TRBV6-2/TRBV6-3; DNA: TGTGCCAGCAGTTACGCGGGACAGGGGTCGGATACGCAGTATTTT; CDR3: CASSYAGQGSDTQYF
size: .; D: TRBD1; J: TRBJ1-2; V: TRBV5-4; DNA: TGTGCCAGCAGCTTATCCGGGACAGGTTATGGCTACACCTTC; CDR3: CASSLSGTGYGYTF